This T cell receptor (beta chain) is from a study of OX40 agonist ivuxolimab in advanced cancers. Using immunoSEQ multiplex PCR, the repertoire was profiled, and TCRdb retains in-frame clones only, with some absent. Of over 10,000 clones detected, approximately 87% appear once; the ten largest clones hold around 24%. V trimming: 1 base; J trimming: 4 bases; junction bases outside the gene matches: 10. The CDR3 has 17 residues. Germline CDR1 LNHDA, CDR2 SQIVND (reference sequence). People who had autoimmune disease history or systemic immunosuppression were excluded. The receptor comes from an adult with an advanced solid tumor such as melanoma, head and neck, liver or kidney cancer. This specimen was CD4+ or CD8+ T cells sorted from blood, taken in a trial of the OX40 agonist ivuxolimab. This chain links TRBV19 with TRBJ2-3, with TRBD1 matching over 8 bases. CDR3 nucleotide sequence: TGTGCCAGTAGTATAGTGGAGCTACAGGGGGTTCCAGATACGCAGTATTTT. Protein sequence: CASSIVELQGVPDTQYF.